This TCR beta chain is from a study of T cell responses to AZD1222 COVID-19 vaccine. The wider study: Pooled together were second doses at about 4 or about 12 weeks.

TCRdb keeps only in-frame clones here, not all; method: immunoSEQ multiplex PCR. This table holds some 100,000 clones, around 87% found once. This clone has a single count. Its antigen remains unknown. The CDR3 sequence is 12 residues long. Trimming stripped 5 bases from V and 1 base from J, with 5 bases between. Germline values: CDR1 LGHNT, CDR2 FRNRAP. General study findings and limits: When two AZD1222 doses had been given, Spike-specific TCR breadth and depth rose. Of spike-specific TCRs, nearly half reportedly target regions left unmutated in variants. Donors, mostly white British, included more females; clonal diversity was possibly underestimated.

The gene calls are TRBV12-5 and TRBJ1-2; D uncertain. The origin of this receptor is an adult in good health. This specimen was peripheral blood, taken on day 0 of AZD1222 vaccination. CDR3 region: CASGRDNYGYTF. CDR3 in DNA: TGTGCTAGTGGTCGAGATAACTATGGCTACACCTTC.